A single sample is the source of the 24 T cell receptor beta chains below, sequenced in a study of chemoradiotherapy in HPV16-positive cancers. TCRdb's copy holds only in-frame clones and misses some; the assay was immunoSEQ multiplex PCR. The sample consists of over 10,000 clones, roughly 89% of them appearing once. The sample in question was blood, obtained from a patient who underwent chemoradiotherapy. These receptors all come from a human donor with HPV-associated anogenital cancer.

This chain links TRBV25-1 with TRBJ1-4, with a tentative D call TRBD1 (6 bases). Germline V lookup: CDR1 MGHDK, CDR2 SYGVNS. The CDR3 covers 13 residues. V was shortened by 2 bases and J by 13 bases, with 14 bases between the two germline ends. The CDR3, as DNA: TGTGCCAGCAGTGAACAGGGGATATTTGGACTGTTTTTT. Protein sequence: CASSEQGIFGLFF.

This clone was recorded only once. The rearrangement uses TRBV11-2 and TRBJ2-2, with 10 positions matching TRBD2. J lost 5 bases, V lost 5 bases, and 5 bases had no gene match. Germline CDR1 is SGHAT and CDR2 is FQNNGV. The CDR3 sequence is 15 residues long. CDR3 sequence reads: CASSPTSGFTGELFF. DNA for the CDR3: TGTGCCAGCAGCCCGACTAGCGGGTTTACCGGGGAGCTGTTTTTT.

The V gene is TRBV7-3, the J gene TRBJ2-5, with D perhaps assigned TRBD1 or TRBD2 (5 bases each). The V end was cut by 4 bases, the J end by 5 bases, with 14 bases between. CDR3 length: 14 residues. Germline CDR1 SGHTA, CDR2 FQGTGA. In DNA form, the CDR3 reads TGTGCCAGCAGCTCAAACGGGGCCCTGGAGACCCAGTACTTC. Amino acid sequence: CASSSNGALETQYF.

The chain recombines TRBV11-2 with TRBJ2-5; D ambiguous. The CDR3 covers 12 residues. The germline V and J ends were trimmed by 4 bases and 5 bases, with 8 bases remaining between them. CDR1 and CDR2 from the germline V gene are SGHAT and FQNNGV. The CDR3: CASSWTGETQYF. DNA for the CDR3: TGTGCCAGCAGCTGGACCGGGGAGACCCAGTACTTC.

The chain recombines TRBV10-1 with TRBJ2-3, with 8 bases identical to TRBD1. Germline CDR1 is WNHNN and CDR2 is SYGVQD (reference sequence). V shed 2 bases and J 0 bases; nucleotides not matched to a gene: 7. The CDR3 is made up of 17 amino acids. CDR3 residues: CASSERPGQVSTDTQYF. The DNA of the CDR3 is TGCGCCAGCAGTGAGCGACCGGGACAGGTTAGCACAGATACGCAGTATTTT.

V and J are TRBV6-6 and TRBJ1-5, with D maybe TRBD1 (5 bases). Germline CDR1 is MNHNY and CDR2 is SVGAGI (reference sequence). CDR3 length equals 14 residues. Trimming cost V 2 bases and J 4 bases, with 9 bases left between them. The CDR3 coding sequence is TGTGCCAGCAGTTACAGAACAGGTAATCAGCCCCAGCATTTT. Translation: CASSYRTGNQPQHF.

CDR3: CASSSPGYYGYTF. CDR3 DNA sequence: TGTGCCAGTAGTTCGCCAGGGTACTATGGCTACACCTTC. The rearrangement joins TRBV19 to TRBJ1-2, with D possibly matching TRBD1 (5 bases). Trimming removed 5 bases at V and 3 bases at J, with 10 bases between. Germline assignment: CDR1 LNHDA and CDR2 SQIVND (reference sequence). This CDR3 has 13 residues.

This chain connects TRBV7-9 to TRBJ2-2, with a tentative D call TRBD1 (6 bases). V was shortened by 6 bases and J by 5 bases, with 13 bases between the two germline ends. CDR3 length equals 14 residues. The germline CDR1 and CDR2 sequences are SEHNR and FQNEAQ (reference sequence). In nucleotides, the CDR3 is TGTGCCAGCAGGTCGAGGACAGTTACCGGGGAGCTGTTTTTT. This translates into CASRSRTVTGELFF.

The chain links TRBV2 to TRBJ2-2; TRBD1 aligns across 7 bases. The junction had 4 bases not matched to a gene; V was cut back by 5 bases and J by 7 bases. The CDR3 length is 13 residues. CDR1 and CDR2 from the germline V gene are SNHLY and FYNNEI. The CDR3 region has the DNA TGTGCCAGCAGTAGACAGGGCATCGGGGAGCTGTTTTTT. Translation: CASSRQGIGELFF.

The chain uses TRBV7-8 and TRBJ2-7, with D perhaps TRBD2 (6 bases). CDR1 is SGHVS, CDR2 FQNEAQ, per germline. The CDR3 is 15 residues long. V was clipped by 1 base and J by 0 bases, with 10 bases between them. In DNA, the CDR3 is TGTGCCAGCAGCTTAGACGGGGGTAACTCCTACGAGCAGTACTTC. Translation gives CASSLDGGNSYEQYF.

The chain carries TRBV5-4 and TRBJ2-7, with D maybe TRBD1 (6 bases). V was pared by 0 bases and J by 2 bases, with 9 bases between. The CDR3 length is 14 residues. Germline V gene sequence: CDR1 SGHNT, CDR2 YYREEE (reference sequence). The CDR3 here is CASSLGGQPYEQYF. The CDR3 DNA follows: TGTGCCAGCAGCTTGGGGGGACAACCCTACGAGCAGTACTTC.

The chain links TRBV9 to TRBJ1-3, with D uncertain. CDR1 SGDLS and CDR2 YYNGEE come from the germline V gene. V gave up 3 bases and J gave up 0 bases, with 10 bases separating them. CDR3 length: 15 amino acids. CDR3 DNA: TGTGCCAGCAGCGCGGACGGCTACTCTGGAAACACCATATATTTT. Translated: CASSADGYSGNTIYF.

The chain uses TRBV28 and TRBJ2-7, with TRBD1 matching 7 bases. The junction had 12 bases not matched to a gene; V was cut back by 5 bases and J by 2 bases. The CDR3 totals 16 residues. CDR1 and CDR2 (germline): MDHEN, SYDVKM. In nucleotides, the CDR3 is TGTGCCAGCAGTCGAACCACAGGGGTCAAACCCTACGAGCAGTACTTC. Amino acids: CASSRTTGVKPYEQYF. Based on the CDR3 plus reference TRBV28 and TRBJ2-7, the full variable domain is DVKVTQSSRYLVKRTGEKVFLECVQDMDHENMFWYRQDPGLGLRLIYFSYDVKMKEKGDIPEGYSVSREKKERFSLILESASTNQTSMYLCASSRTTGVKPYEQYFGPGTRLTVT.

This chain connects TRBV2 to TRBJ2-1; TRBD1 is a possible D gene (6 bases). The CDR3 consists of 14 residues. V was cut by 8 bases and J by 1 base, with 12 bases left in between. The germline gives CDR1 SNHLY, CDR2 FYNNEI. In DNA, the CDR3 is TGTGCCAGCCCGGACAGACGATCCTACAATGAGCAGTTCTTC. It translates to CASPDRRSYNEQFF.

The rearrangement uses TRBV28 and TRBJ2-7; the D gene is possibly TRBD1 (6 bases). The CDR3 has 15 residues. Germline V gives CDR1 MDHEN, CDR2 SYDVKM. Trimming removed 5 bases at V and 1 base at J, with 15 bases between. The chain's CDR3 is CASSLQGQRSYEQYF. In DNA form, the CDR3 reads TGTGCCAGCAGTCTTCAAGGACAGCGTTCCTACGAGCAGTACTTC.

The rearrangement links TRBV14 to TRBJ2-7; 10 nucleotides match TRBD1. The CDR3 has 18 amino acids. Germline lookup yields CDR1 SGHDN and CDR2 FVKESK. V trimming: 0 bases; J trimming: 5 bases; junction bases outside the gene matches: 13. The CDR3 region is CASSQETRTGGGFNEQYF. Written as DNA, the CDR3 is TGTGCCAGCAGCCAAGAGACCCGGACAGGGGGAGGTTTCAACGAGCAGTACTTC.

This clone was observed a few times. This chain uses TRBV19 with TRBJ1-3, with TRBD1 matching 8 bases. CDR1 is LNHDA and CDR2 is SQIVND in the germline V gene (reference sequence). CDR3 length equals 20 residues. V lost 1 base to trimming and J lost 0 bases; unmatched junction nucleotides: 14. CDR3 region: CASSIAFYRDRSYSGNTIYF. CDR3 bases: TGTGCCAGTAGTATAGCTTTCTACCGGGACAGGAGCTACTCTGGAAACACCATATATTTT.

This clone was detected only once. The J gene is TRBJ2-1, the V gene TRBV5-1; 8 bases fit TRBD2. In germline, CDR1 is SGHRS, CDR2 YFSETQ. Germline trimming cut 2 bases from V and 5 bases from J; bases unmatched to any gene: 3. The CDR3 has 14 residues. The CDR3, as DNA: TGCGCCAGCAGCTTCACGGGAGGGGACAATGAGCAGTTCTTC. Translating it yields CASSFTGGDNEQFF.

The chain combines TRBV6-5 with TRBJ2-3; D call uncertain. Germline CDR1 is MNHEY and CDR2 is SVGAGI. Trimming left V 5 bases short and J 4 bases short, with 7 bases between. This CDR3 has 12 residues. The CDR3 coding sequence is TGTGCCAGCAGTGAGGATTCAGATACGCAGTATTTT. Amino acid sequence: CASSEDSDTQYF.

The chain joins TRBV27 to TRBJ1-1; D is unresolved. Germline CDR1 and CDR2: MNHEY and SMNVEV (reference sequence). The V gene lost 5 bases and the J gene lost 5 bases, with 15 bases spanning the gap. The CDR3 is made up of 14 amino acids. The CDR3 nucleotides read TGTGCCAGCAGTCAACCTCTCGAGAGAACTGAAGCTTTCTTT. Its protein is CASSQPLERTEAFF.

The DNA of the CDR3 is TGTGCCAGTAGTATCCTAGCGGGGGCCTACGAGCAGTACTTC. This sequence encodes CASSILAGAYEQYF. J is TRBJ2-7 and V is TRBV19; 10 nucleotides agree with TRBD2. This CDR3 spans 14 amino acids. The V and J ends lost 3 bases and 2 bases, in that order; junction bases with no gene match: 1. The germline V gene encodes CDR1 LNHDA and CDR2 SQIVND (reference sequence).

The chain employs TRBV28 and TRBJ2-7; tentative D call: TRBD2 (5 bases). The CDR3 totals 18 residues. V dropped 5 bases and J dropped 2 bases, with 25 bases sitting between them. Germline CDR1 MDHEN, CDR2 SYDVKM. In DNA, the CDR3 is TGTGCCAGCAGTCTCGACCCCATCTCCGGACTTATTACCTACGAGCAGTACTTC. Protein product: CASSLDPISGLITYEQYF.

In DNA, the CDR3 is TGTGCCAGCAGTTACCATAACGGCCCTCCGGGAAATGAGCAGTTCTTC. Translating it yields CASSYHNGPPGNEQFF. This chain links TRBV6-5 with TRBJ2-1, with a weak D call TRBD2 (5 bases). In germline, CDR1 is MNHEY, CDR2 SVGAGI. Trimming cost V 2 bases and J 7 bases, with 18 bases left between them. The CDR3 consists of 16 residues.

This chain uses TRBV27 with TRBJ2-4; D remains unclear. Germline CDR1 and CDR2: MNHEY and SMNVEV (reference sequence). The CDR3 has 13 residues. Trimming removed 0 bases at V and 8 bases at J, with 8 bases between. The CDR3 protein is CASSLSQLDIQYF. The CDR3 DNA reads TGTGCCAGCAGTTTATCACAGCTGGACATTCAGTACTTC.